The 32 T cell receptor beta chains presented below share a single source sample, sequenced in a study of beta chain features in type 1 diabetes. Of the isolated RNA, all was reverse transcribed, and so the sequenced material was expressed TCRB transcripts. Repertoires were generated with immunoSEQ multiplex PCR, while TCRdb's copy carries only in-frame clones and drops some. The table includes fewer than 200,000 clones, roughly 8.1% detected once. Sequences were obtained from central memory CD4+ T cells from blood. The receptors derive from a man aged 18 to 29 in good health.

CDR3 loop: CASSLSGANEKLFF. The CDR3 region has the DNA TGTGCCAGCAGCTTAAGTGGGGCCAATGAAAAACTGTTTTTT. The J gene is TRBJ1-4, the V gene TRBV7-9; D perhaps matches TRBD1 (5 bases). In germline, CDR1 is SEHNR, CDR2 FQNEAQ (reference sequence). V was trimmed by 2 bases and J by 5 bases, leaving 9 bases between them. The CDR3 runs to 14 residues. Combining the CDR3 with reference TRBV7-9 and TRBJ1-4 gives the whole variable domain DTGVSQNPRHKITKRGQNVTFRCDPISEHNRLYWYRQTLGQGPEFLTYFQNEAQLEKSRLLSDRFSAERPKGSFSTLEIQRTEQGDSAMYLCASSLSGANEKLFFGSGTQLSVL.

This clone was observed a handful of times. The chain carries TRBV11-3 and TRBJ2-3; D might be TRBD2 (5 bases). In germline, CDR1 is SGHNT, CDR2 YENEEA. V gave up 5 bases and J gave up 6 bases, with 12 bases separating them. The CDR3 sequence is 13 residues long. CDR3 nucleotide sequence: TGTGCCAGCAGCCCAGGACTCCCTGATACGCAGTATTTT. It yields the protein CASSPGLPDTQYF.

V gene TRBV4-3 combines with J gene TRBJ2-5; D remains unclear. Germline lookup yields CDR1 LGHNA and CDR2 YSLEER. V was pared by 0 bases and J by 2 bases, with 13 bases between. The CDR3 has 16 amino acids. The CDR3, as DNA: TGCGCCAGCAGCCAAGAGACTCCGAGTGGTCAAGAGACCCAGTACTTC. This codes for CASSQETPSGQETQYF.

In this sample, this clone turned up a few times. The V gene is TRBV7-9, the J gene TRBJ2-1; no clear D. The CDR3 is 13 amino acids. V was trimmed by 3 bases and J by 4 bases, leaving 7 bases between them. CDR1 is SEHNR, CDR2 FQNEAQ, per germline (reference sequence). CDR3 sequence reads: CASSLSRYNEQFF. CDR3 DNA sequence: TGTGCCAGCAGCTTGTCCCGGTACAATGAGCAGTTCTTC.

In its sample, this clone was seen once. The J gene is TRBJ1-6, the V gene TRBV2; no definite D call. V was cut by 6 bases and J by 0 bases, with 9 bases left in between. CDR1 is SNHLY, CDR2 FYNNEI, per germline. The CDR3 totals 15 residues. The CDR3 protein is CASRRESSYNSPLHF. The CDR3 DNA sequence: TGTGCCAGCAGACGGGAGAGCTCCTATAATTCACCCCTCCACTTT.

This chain uses TRBV4-3 with TRBJ2-7, with D tentatively TRBD2 (5 bases). This CDR3 comprises 15 residues. Germline V gene lookup returns CDR1 LGHNA and CDR2 YSLEER. Trimming took 0 bases from V and 3 from J, leaving 12 bases between them. CDR3 region: CASSQEVGVVYEQYF. The CDR3 coding sequence is TGCGCCAGCAGCCAAGAGGTCGGGGTGGTCTACGAGCAGTACTTC.

This clone turned up a few times. The rearrangement joins TRBV5-4 to TRBJ1-2; 8 bases align to TRBD1. Unmatched junction bases numbered 6, after V lost 3 bases and J lost 8 bases. The germline V gene has CDR1 SGHNT and CDR2 YYREEE (reference sequence). This CDR3 region has 13 residues. CDR3 DNA sequence: TGTGCCAGCAGCTCTACAGGGGGGCGAGGCTACACCTTC. This encodes CASSSTGGRGYTF. Drawing the rest from reference TRBV5-4 and TRBJ1-2, the complete variable domain is ETGVTQSPTHLIKTRGQQVTLRCSSQSGHNTVSWYQQALGQGPQFIFQYYREEENGRGNFPPRFSGLQFPNYSSELNVNALELDDSALYLCASSSTGGRGYTFGSGTRLTVV.

The chain employs TRBV28 and TRBJ1-1; no firm D call. Germline CDR1 is MDHEN and CDR2 is SYDVKM. This CDR3 comprises 12 residues. Deletions cut 7 bases from V and 1 base from J, with 7 bases between. The CDR3 nucleotides read TGTGCCAGCACCCCCAGGAACACTGAAGCTTTCTTT. This sequence encodes CASTPRNTEAFF.

Ten or more counts support this clone. The chain employs TRBV29-1 and TRBJ2-3, with a tentative D call TRBD2 (5 bases). This CDR3 region has 12 residues. V shed 4 bases and J shed 5 bases, with 10 bases lying between them. Germline V gives CDR1 SQVTM, CDR2 ANQGSEA. Here the CDR3 reads CSVAAGGDTQYF. CDR3 DNA: TGCAGCGTTGCTGCAGGAGGAGATACGCAGTATTTT.

This clone has ten or more counts. V and J are TRBV9 and TRBJ2-1; 7 bases align to TRBD2. The CDR3 loop spans 15 amino acids. V was pared by 1 base and J by 6 bases, with 7 bases of the junction left unmatched. In germline, CDR1 is SGDLS, CDR2 YYNGEE. CDR3 nucleotide sequence: TGTGCCAGCAGCGTAAGGGACTACCTCTCCAATGAGCAGTTCTTC. Its protein is CASSVRDYLSNEQFF.

At least ten counts were recorded for this clone. This chain's CDR3 is CASSLAGWATEAFF. The CDR3 DNA sequence: TGTGCCAGCAGTTTGGCAGGGTGGGCCACTGAAGCTTTCTTT. This chain connects TRBV28 to TRBJ1-1, with a possible D match to TRBD1 (5 bases). The V gene's germline CDR1 is MDHEN and CDR2 SYDVKM. The CDR3 spans 14 residues. Trimming removed 3 bases at V and 4 bases at J, with 12 bases between.

This clone was detected ten times or more. The V gene is TRBV7-9, the J gene TRBJ2-1; the D gene is possibly TRBD2 (6 bases). This CDR3 contains 14 residues. Trimming pared 4 bases from V and 5 bases from J, leaving 12 bases between. Germline V gives CDR1 SEHNR, CDR2 FQNEAQ (reference sequence). The CDR3 reads CASSYLSGNNEQFF. The CDR3, as DNA: TGTGCCAGCAGCTACCTTAGCGGAAACAATGAGCAGTTCTTC.

This clone was picked up a small number of times. The V and J genes are TRBV29-1 and TRBJ2-7; maybe TRBD1 (6 bases). Germline V CDR1 and CDR2: SQVTM, ANQGSEA. The CDR3 consists of 13 residues. V was clipped by 4 bases and J by 0 bases, with 10 bases between them. The CDR3 sequence: CSVVPTGSYEQYF. CDR3 sequence (DNA): TGCAGCGTTGTCCCGACAGGCTCCTACGAGCAGTACTTC.

The rearrangement links TRBV27 to TRBJ1-1; D not resolved. V was cut by 3 bases and J by 7 bases, with 9 bases left in between. The CDR3 length is 12 residues. In germline, CDR1 is MNHEY, CDR2 SMNVEV (reference sequence). CDR3 protein: CASSFPGSEAFF. The CDR3 DNA follows: TGTGCCAGCAGTTTTCCCGGGAGTGAAGCTTTCTTT.

V gene TRBV6-1 combines with J gene TRBJ1-2; the D is unclear. The CDR3 contains 15 residues. Trimming left V 2 bases short and J 5 bases short, with 15 bases between. Germline CDR1 and CDR2: MNHNS and SASEGT. The CDR3 is CASSETGARGYGYTF. CDR3 DNA sequence: TGTGCCAGCAGTGAAACCGGCGCACGAGGGTATGGCTACACCTTC.

This sequence joins TRBV18 and TRBJ1-1; TRBD1 matches 9 bases. The germline V gene encodes CDR1 KGHSH and CDR2 LQKENI. V was clipped by 3 bases and J by 0 bases; unmatched bases: 8. The CDR3 has 17 amino acids. CDR3 DNA sequence: TGTGCCAGCTCACCCACGGCGACAGGGGGGATGAACACTGAAGCTTTCTTT. It yields the protein CASSPTATGGMNTEAFF.

This clone was counted ten times or more. The chain has TRBV5-4 and TRBJ2-1; TRBD1 is a possible D gene (6 bases). The ends were cut back, 6 bases at V and 4 bases at J, with 20 bases in the middle. In germline, CDR1 is SGHNT, CDR2 YYREEE (reference sequence). The CDR3 contains 16 residues. The CDR3 spells CASTLPGQGQYNEQFF. The DNA of the CDR3 is TGTGCCAGCACCCTTCCAGGGCAGGGACAATACAATGAGCAGTTCTTC.

This clone occurred many times. V is TRBV5-6 and J is TRBJ1-1, with 8 bases fitting TRBD1. The J segment lost 4 bases and the V segment lost 5 bases, leaving 7 bases of the junction unmatched. CDR3 size: 14 residues. Germline V CDR1 and CDR2: SGHDT, YYEEEE. The DNA for the CDR3 is TGTGCCAGCAGAGTCCGGGACAGGAGCACTGAAGCTTTCTTT. It translates to CASRVRDRSTEAFF.

The chain couples TRBV7-2 to TRBJ2-5; a possible D gene is TRBD1 (6 bases). Germline CDR1 and CDR2: SGHTA and FQGNSA. With 5 bases removed from V and 5 bases from J, the gap between germline ends came to 18 bases. This CDR3 has 15 residues. The CDR3 bases are TGTGCCAGCAGCCAAGTAGTACAGGGAGAGGAGACCCAGTACTTC. Encoded protein: CASSQVVQGEETQYF.

This clone turned up a few times. The V and J genes are TRBV5-1 and TRBJ2-7; 7 nucleotides line up with TRBD2. V was clipped by 4 bases and J by 2 bases; unmatched bases: 12. This CDR3 region has 16 residues. Looked up from germline, CDR1 is SGHRS and CDR2 is YFSETQ. The CDR3 spells CASSLSTSSGAYEQYF. The CDR3 DNA is TGCGCCAGCAGCCTCTCTACATCTAGCGGAGCCTACGAGCAGTACTTC.

V and J are TRBV7-9 and TRBJ1-2, with TRBD1 identical over 7 bases. From germline, CDR1 is SEHNR and CDR2 FQNEAQ (reference sequence). The CDR3 totals 13 residues. V dropped 5 bases and J dropped 3; count of bases not matched to a gene: 3. The CDR3 loop reads CASSATGYYGYTF. The CDR3 DNA reads TGTGCCAGCAGCGCGACAGGGTACTATGGCTACACCTTC.

On this clone: The junction departs from germline at one end; a sequencing error may be responsible. The chain recombines TRBV7-7 with TRBJ2-5, with D tentatively TRBD1 (6 bases). CDR1 is SSHAT, CDR2 FNYEAQ, per germline (reference sequence). The CDR3 length is 14 residues. CDR3 in amino acids: CASSFGTYQETQYF. The CDR3 DNA follows: TGTGCTAGCAGCTTCGGGACATACCAAGAGACCCAGTACTTC.

The chain links TRBV6-1 to TRBJ2-4; D unclear. The CDR3 length is 13 residues. V was clipped by 2 bases and J by 6 bases, with 8 bases between them. CDR1 and CDR2 from the germline V gene are MNHNS and SASEGT. The CDR3 loop is CASSELGGNIQYF. CDR3 nucleotides: TGTGCCAGCAGTGAACTCGGCGGAAACATTCAGTACTTC.

About this clone itself: This sample also contains other DNA sequences that code for the same CDR3. V is TRBV5-4 and J is TRBJ1-1; D remains unclear. Trimming removed 6 bases from V and 5 bases from J, with 8 bases in between. Germline V lookup: CDR1 SGHNT, CDR2 YYREEE (reference sequence). The CDR3 has 11 residues. The CDR3 nucleotides are TGTGCCAGCACCCGAGGAACTGAAGCTTTCTTT. Its protein product is CASTRGTEAFF.

The chain employs TRBV5-1 and TRBJ2-1, with a weak D call TRBD1 (5 bases). The CDR3 contains 15 residues. V lost 0 bases and J lost 6, with 13 bases in between. Looked up from germline, CDR1 is SGHRS and CDR2 is YFSETQ. The DNA of the CDR3 is TGCGCCAGCAGCTTGGTAGGACAAGGGGTCAATGAGCAGTTCTTC. The encoded protein is CASSLVGQGVNEQFF.

The chain joins TRBV6-5 to TRBJ1-2; 9 nucleotides match TRBD1. This CDR3 contains 15 residues. CDR1 MNHEY and CDR2 SVGAGI come from the germline V gene. V dropped 6 bases and J dropped 7; count of bases not matched to a gene: 12. The CDR3 loop reads CASSTGTGYFAGYTF. CDR3 DNA sequence: TGTGCCAGCAGCACAGGGACAGGGTATTTTGCTGGCTACACCTTC.

The chain couples TRBV28 to TRBJ2-3; 10 positions match TRBD1. Germline-derived CDR1 and CDR2 are MDHEN and SYDVKM. The ends lost 4 bases at V and 3 bases at J; junction bases unmatched: 4. The CDR3 runs to 15 residues. The CDR3 DNA reads as TGTGCCAGCAGTTCGACAGGGGGCGGAACAGATACGCAGTATTTT. Amino acid sequence: CASSSTGGGTDTQYF.

The J gene is TRBJ2-6, the V gene TRBV28; D is perhaps TRBD1 (5 bases). CDR3 size: 18 residues. The germline CDR1 and CDR2 sequences are MDHEN and SYDVKM. Trimming stripped 6 bases from V and 0 bases from J, with 18 bases between. Here the CDR3 DNA reads TGTGCCAGCAGCTACGGTAGGCAGGGTATCTCTGGGGCCAACGTCCTGACTTTC. Its translation is CASSYGRQGISGANVLTF.

The rearrangement links TRBV15 to TRBJ2-1, with a tentative D call TRBD1 (5 bases). CDR1 is LNHNV and CDR2 is YYDKDF in the germline V gene (reference sequence). The CDR3 extends over 16 amino acids. Trimming pared 0 bases from V and 10 bases from J, leaving 19 bases between. In DNA form, the CDR3 reads TGTGCCACCAGCAGAGAATTTGGTAGCTGGGGCTCGGAGCAGTTCTTC. As protein: CATSREFGSWGSEQFF.

The chain uses TRBV19 and TRBJ1-3, with TRBD1 matching over 8 bases. The J segment lost 4 bases and the V segment lost 3 bases, leaving 11 bases of the junction unmatched. The CDR3 is made up of 17 amino acids. CDR1 and CDR2 from the germline V gene are LNHDA and SQIVND (reference sequence). The DNA of the CDR3 is TGTGCCAGTAGTATCAATACAGGGGGAGCGTCCGGAAACACCATATATTTT. This encodes CASSINTGGASGNTIYF.

This clone was found many times. V usage is TRBV28 and J usage is TRBJ2-7; D unclear. V dropped 8 bases and J dropped 2 bases, with 13 bases sitting between them. Germline CDR1 is MDHEN and CDR2 is SYDVKM. This CDR3 spans 13 amino acids. DNA of the CDR3: TGTGCCAGCCTCAGAGGCGCACCCTACGAGCAGTACTTC. This codes for CASLRGAPYEQYF.

In this sample, this clone turned up a few times. The V gene is TRBV6-6, the J gene TRBJ2-7; 8 positions agree with TRBD1. Germline-derived CDR1 and CDR2 are MNHNY and SVGAGI (reference sequence). V dropped 2 bases and J dropped 5; count of bases not matched to a gene: 5. The CDR3 spans 14 residues. Written as DNA, the CDR3 is TGTGCCAGCAGTTACCAGGGGGCGTGGGACGAGCAGTACTTC. Protein: CASSYQGAWDEQYF.